This entry concerns a single T cell receptor beta chain. Its cognate antigen is unknown. With 2 bases removed from V and 0 bases from J, the gap between germline ends came to 10 bases. CDR1 and CDR2 (germline): KGHSH, LQKENI. There are 15 residues in the CDR3. This record comes from a study of cytomegalovirus exposure and HLA in healthy donors. Whole-study findings and limits: The CMV antigen specificity of a few CMV-associated chains was confirmed through in vitro analysis. Presence/absence analyses assumed roughly uniform sequencing depth across donors, which may not hold.

Amplification used 60 Vbeta primers and 13 Jbeta primers. Assay used: immunoSEQ multiplex PCR; TCRdb lists only in-frame clones, some missing. The profile covers 250,000 or so clones, with 75% to 85% appearing a single time and 7% to 9% taken by the ten largest. Among the donors, all were healthy bone marrow donors. Source material: PBMCs. The gene calls are TRBV18 and TRBJ1-2; D is unresolved. The receptor was isolated from a woman aged 55-70 years in good health and CMV-seropositive. The CDR3 protein is CASSPGRQTNYGYTF. The CDR3 nucleotides are TGTGCCAGCTCACCAGGCAGGCAGACTAACTATGGCTACACCTTC.